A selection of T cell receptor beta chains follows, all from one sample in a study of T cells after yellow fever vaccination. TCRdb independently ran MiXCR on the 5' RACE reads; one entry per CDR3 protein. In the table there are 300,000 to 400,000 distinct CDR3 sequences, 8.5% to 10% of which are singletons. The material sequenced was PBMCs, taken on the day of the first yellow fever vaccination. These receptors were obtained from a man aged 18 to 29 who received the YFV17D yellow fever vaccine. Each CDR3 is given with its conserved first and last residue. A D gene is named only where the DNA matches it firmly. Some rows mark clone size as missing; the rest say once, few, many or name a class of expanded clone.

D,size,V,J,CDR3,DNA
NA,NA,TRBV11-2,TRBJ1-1,CASSFWDQDTEAFF,TGTGCCAGCAGCTTTTGGGACCAGGACACTGAAGCTTTCTTT
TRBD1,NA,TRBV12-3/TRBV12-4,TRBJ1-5,CASSFGTGAQPQHF,TGTGCCAGCAGTTTCGGGACAGGGGCTCAGCCCCAGCATTTT
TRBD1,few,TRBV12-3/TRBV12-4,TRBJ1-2,CASSLPRDRDPGGYTF,TGTGCCAGCAGCCTCCCCCGGGACAGGGACCCGGGGGGCTACACCTTC
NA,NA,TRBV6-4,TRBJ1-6,CATPTGDQALAGAPLHF,TGTGCCACTCCGACGGGGGACCAAGCCCTGGCGGGTGCACCCCTCCACTTT
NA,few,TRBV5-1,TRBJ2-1,CASNLMGGNEQFF,TGCGCCAGCAACTTAATGGGGGGCAATGAGCAGTTCTTC
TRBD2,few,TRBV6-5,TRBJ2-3,CASSYRLLAGGTDTQYF,TGTGCCAGCAGTTACAGGCTACTAGCGGGGGGGACAGATACGCAGTATTTT
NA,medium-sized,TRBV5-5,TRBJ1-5,CASSLYRDSPRPQHF,TGTGCCAGCAGCTTATACCGGGACTCCCCCAGGCCCCAGCATTTT
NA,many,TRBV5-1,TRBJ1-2,CASHREAGSFYGYTF,TGCGCCAGCCACAGAGAAGCCGGGTCCTTCTATGGCTACACCTTC
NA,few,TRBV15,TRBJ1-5,CATSLGRSNQPQHF,TGTGCCACCAGCCTGGGGAGGTCCAATCAGCCCCAGCATTTT
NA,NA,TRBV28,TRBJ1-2,CASSPPGPQDGYTF,TGTGCCAGCAGTCCCCCCGGGCCCCAGGATGGCTACACCTTC
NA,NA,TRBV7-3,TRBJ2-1,CASSSQGGLSYNEQFF,TGTGCCAGCAGCTCACAGGGAGGTCTTTCCTACAATGAGCAGTTCTTC
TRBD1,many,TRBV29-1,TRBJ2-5,CSVDRDLGETQYF,TGCAGCGTGGACAGGGATCTCGGAGAGACCCAGTACTTC
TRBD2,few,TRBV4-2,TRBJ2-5,CASSQQTSGGGQETQYF,TGTGCCAGCAGCCAACAGACTAGCGGGGGGGGACAAGAGACCCAGTACTTC
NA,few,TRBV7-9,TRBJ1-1,CASSLGRVEAFF,TGTGCCAGCAGCTTAGGTCGGGTAGAAGCTTTCTTT
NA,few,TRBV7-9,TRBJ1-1,CASITPRGIEAFF,TGTGCCAGCATCACTCCCCGGGGGATCGAAGCTTTCTTT
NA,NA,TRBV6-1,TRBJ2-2,CASPRFGVNTGELFF,TGTGCCAGTCCCCGGTTTGGAGTGAACACCGGGGAGCTGTTTTTT
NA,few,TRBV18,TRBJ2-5,CASSPGKETQYF,TGTGCCAGCTCACCCGGGAAAGAGACCCAGTACTTC
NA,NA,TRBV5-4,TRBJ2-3,CASSLADRSRTDTQYF,TGTGCCAGCAGCTTGGCCGACAGGTCCCGCACAGATACGCAGTATTTT
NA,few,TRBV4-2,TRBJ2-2,CASSHPGSTGELFF,TGTGCCAGCAGCCACCCAGGGTCCACCGGGGAGCTGTTTTTT
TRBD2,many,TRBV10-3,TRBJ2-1,CAISEAPSGGDEQFF,TGTGCCATCAGTGAGGCCCCTAGCGGGGGGGATGAGCAGTTCTTC
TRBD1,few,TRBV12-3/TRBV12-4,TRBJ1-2,CASSLGDRGNYGYTF,TGTGCCAGCAGTTTAGGGGACAGGGGCAACTATGGCTACACCTTC
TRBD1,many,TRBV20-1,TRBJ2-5,CSANRDSHQETQYF,TGCAGTGCCAACCGGGACAGTCATCAAGAGACCCAGTACTTC
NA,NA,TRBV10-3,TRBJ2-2,CAISESVGQGITGELFF,TGTGCCATCAGTGAGTCGGTTGGGCAGGGGATCACCGGGGAGCTGTTTTTT
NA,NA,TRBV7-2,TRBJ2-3,CASTPPLHADTQYF,TGTGCCAGCACCCCCCCCCTCCACGCAGATACGCAGTATTTT
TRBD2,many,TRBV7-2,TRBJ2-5,CASSAVGGVSQETQYF,TGTGCCAGCAGCGCCGTGGGAGGGGTTAGCCAAGAGACCCAGTACTTC
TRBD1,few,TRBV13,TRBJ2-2,CASSLGTGVPGELFF,TGTGCCAGCAGCTTAGGGACAGGGGTCCCCGGGGAGCTGTTTTTT
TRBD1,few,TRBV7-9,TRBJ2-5,CASSSDTGGGKTQYF,TGTGCCAGCAGCTCCGATACAGGGGGCGGGAAGACCCAGTACTTC
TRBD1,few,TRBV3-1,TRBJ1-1,CASEPRRGRDTEAFF,TGTGCCAGCGAGCCGAGGAGGGGGCGGGATACTGAAGCTTTCTTT
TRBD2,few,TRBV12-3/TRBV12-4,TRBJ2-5,CASRSGGPSQETQYF,TGTGCCAGCAGAAGCGGGGGGCCCTCCCAAGAGACCCAGTACTTC
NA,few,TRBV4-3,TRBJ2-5,CASSQDLAGGETQYF,TGCGCCAGCAGCCAAGATTTGGCAGGCGGTGAGACCCAGTACTTC
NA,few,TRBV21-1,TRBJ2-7,CASSARGYSPYEQYF,TGTGCCAGCAGCGCTAGGGGGTACTCCCCCTACGAGCAGTACTTC
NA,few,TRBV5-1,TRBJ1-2,CASSLAPGTYGYTF,TGCGCCAGCAGCTTGGCCCCAGGAACCTATGGCTACACCTTC
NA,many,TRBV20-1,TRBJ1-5,CSVTPVGGNQPQHF,TGCAGTGTTACCCCGGTGGGGGGGAATCAGCCCCAGCATTTT
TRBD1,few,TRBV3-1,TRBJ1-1,CASTHRGRAEAFF,TGTGCCAGCACCCACAGGGGCAGGGCTGAAGCTTTCTTT
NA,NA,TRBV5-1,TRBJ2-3,CASSPGQLTDTQYF,TGCGCCAGCAGCCCGGGACAACTCACAGATACGCAGTATTTT
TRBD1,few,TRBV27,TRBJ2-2,CASSLYLPGQGGTGELFF,TGTGCCAGCAGTCTTTATTTACCGGGACAGGGGGGTACCGGGGAGCTGTTTTTT
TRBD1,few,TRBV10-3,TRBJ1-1,CAISYRGSGEAFF,TGTGCCATCAGCTACAGGGGGTCGGGTGAAGCTTTCTTT
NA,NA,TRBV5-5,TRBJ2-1,CASSLGLLNEQFF,TGTGCCAGCAGCTTGGGGCTCCTCAATGAGCAGTTCTTC
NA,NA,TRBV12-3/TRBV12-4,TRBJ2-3,CASSRVQGRDTDTQYF,TGTGCCAGCAGTAGGGTGCAGGGGCGGGACACAGATACGCAGTATTTT
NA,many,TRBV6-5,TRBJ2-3,CASSYSGKFRDTQYF,TGTGCCAGCAGTTACTCGGGGAAGTTCCGAGATACGCAGTATTTT
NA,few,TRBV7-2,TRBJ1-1,CASSLDWTAEAFF,TGTGCCAGCAGCTTAGATTGGACAGCTGAAGCTTTCTTT
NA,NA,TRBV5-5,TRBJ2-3,CASSLLIVADTQYF,TGTGCCAGCAGCTTGCTTATAGTAGCAGATACGCAGTATTTT
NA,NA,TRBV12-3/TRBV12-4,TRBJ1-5,CASRAGPQHF,TGTGCCAGCAGGGCAGGGCCCCAGCATTTT
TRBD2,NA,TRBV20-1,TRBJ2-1,CSAPKAGDSYNEQFF,TGCAGTGCTCCCAAGGCGGGGGACTCCTACAATGAGCAGTTCTTC
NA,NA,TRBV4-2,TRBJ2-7,CASSQDRRMEYEQYF,TGTGCCAGCAGCCAAGATCGTAGAATGGAATACGAGCAGTACTTC
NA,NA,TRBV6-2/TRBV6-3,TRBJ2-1,CASSYPGLGSNEQFF,TGTGCCAGCAGTTACCCCGGACTCGGGTCCAATGAGCAGTTCTTC
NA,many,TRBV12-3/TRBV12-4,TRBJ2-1,CASSLQGGQFF,TGTGCCAGCAGTTTACAGGGTGGGCAGTTCTTC
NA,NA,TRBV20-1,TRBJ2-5,CSAPGRGRGIETQYF,TGCAGTGCTCCCGGTAGGGGCAGAGGTATAGAGACCCAGTACTTC
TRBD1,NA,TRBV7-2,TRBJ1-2,CASSPLSGQGIYGYTF,TGTGCCAGCAGCCCTCTGTCGGGACAGGGGATCTATGGCTACACCTTC
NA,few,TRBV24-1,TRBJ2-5,CATYPVECRGTQETQYF,TGTGCCACCTATCCCGTGGAGTGCAGGGGTACTCAAGAGACCCAGTACTTC
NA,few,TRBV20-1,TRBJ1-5,CSAGRGGNQPQHF,TGCAGTGCTGGAAGGGGTGGCAATCAGCCCCAGCATTTT
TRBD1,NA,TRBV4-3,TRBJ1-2,CASSQEFGDSNYGYTF,TGCGCCAGCAGCCAAGAATTCGGGGACAGTAACTATGGCTACACCTTC
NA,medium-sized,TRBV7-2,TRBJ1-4,CASSPGGGRATNEKLFF,TGTGCCAGCAGCCCCGGCGGAGGGCGTGCAACTAATGAAAAACTGTTTTTT